This T cell receptor (beta chain) is from a study of cytomegalovirus exposure and HLA in healthy donors. General study points: Later, TCR association rates were found to vary by HLA locus, highest for DRB1 and lowest for HLA-C. Most subjects had HLA-A and HLA-B alleles reportedly predicted accurately by TCR beta sequences. The study listed approximately 160 cytomegalovirus-associated TCR beta chains.

Regarding this clone: What it binds is not known.

J gave up 9 bases and V 0 bases, and 4 bases lay outside the gene matches. CDR1 is MGHRA and CDR2 is YSYEKL in the germline V gene. The CDR3 contains 14 residues. With 60 Vbeta and 13 Jbeta primers, the PCR was carried out. Assay used: immunoSEQ multiplex PCR; TCRdb lists only in-frame clones, some missing. This sample has more than 140,000 clones; over 60% occur once, and the top ten carry 0.66%. This TCR derives from a male donor in good health and CMV-seronegative. This sequence joins TRBV4-1 and TRBJ2-1; 8 positions agree with TRBD2. Sequencing was done on a sample of PBMCs. DNA for the CDR3: TGCGCCAGCAGCCAAGAACTAGCGGCTACTGAGCAGTTCTTC. It translates to CASSQELAATEQFF.